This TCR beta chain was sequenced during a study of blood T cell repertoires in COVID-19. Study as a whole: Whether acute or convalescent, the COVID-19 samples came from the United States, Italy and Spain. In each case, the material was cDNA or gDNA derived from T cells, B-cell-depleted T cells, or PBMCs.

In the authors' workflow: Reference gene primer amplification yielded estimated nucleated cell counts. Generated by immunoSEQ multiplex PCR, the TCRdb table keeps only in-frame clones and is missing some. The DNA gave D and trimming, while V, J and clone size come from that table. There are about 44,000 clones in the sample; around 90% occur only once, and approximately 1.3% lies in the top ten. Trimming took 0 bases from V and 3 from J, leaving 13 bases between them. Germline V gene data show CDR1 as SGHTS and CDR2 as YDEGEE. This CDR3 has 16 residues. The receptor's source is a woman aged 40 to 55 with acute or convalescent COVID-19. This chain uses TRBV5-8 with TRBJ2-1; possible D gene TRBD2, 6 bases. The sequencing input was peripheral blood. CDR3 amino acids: CASSLVPSGYYNEQFF. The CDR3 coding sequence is TGTGCCAGCAGCTTGGTACCCAGCGGGTACTACAATGAGCAGTTCTTC.